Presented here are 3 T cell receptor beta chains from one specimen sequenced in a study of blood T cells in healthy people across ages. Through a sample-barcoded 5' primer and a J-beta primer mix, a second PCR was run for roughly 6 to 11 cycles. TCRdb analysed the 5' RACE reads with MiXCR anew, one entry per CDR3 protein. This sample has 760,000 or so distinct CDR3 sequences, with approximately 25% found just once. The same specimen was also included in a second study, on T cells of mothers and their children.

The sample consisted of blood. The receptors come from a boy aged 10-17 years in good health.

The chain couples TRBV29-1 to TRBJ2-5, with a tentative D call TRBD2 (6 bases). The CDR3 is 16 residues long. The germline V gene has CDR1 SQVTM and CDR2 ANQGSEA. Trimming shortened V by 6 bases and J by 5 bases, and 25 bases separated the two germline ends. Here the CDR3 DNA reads TGCAGCGTGGGGGTGTCGGCGGGACTCCGGGAGGAGACCCAGTACTTC. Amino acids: CSVGVSAGLREETQYF.

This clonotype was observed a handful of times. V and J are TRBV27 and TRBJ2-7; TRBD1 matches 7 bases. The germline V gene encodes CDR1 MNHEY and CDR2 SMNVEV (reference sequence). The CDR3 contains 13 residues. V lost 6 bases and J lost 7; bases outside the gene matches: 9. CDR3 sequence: CASRNTGVGEQYF. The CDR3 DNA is TGTGCCAGCAGGAATACAGGGGTGGGAGAGCAGTACTTC.

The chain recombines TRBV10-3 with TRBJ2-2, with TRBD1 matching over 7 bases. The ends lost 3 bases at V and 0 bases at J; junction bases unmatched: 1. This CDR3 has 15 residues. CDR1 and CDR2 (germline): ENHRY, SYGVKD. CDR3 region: CAISDRGTNTGELFF. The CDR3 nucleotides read TGTGCCATCAGTGACAGGGGGACGAACACCGGGGAGCTGTTTTTT.